Included here is one T cell receptor beta chain sequence, with context. Its antigen is not yet known. The sample holds no much larger clone one base away, and base qualities are not on file. Receptors were amplified or captured by the immunoSEQ multiplex PCR assay. Adaptive Biotechnologies performed the TCRbeta CDR3 sequencing at survey depth and reported CDR3 sequences, V/J genes, productive frequency and template counts. TCR beta CDR3 regions were amplified from genomic DNA instead of RNA. In the source study's methods: Pairwise repertoire overlap between tissues was quantified with Jensen-Shannon divergence, where 1 means complete divergence and 0 identical. Tissues were clustered by single-linkage agglomerative hierarchical clustering of pairwise JSD values and displayed as dendrograms. GLIPH2 was applied to all patient samples using simulation_depth 1000, kmer_min_depth 3, and cdr3_length_cutoff 8, and only groups with more than two unique CDR3s were retained. In a standardized tissue-overlap score, Jaccard GLIPH-group overlap across patients was extrapolated to a standard repertoire size of 1000 clones. Linear mixed-effect models, with tissue included as a fixed effect and individual included as a random effect, were used to assess associations of diversity with clinical or experimental variables. Entries here come from immuneACCESS through TCRdb and include only in-frame sequences with V and J called. Some clones fail to appear in such tables; in the studies checked, an unresolved V gene covers under half of the shortfall, and the cause of the remainder is unknown. Clone size and the V and J calls come from that table; the DNA yielded D and trimming. Here the sample has about 3,900 clones; about 76% occur a single time. The ten largest clonotypes hold more than 8.5% of the sample.

The data derive from a study of tissue T cells after allogeneic stem cell transplantation (dated by TCRdb to 2022 to 2024). About the study as a whole: If a tissue had multiple samples, a pathologist reviewed H&E sections so that samples with histologically apparent lymphocytes got priority for sequencing. TCR beta repertoires were profiled across many tissues obtained from research autopsies of patients with and without GVHD, as well as in mouse models of GVHD. The human arm was a prospective observational study without blinding or randomization. Points the paper makes about the study in general: The study did not establish which tissue TCRs were alloreactive or antigen-specific, and some clones may have been host cells that persisted. No blood samples were available for the non-GVHD comparator patients. Within patients, how anatomically similar tissues were was a major factor shaping TCR repertoire composition, regardless of disease or transplant status. Few T cell clones were found to be shared across patients, but shared repertoire signatures across patients were revealed in a tissue-specific fashion by motif-based clustering. In both patients and mice, T cells from blood and spleen picked up only a limited part of the TCR repertoire that was detected in tissues. Sampling depth was acknowledged as a limitation, and the patient cohort was both small and clinically heterogeneous.

The time point label corresponds to: human tissue collected at research (rapid) autopsy. Three non-HCT comparator patients with other cancers, having at least five GI tract samples and no known GI disease at death, were selected retrospectively. Autopsy tissues included GI sites from esophagus to rectum, liver, skin and lymphoid organs including spleen, after a median post-mortem interval of around 9.8 hours. Each autopsy specimen was cut in two, with one portion flash-frozen in liquid nitrogen and the remainder formalin-fixed, and the outer muscle layers of GI specimens were removed. To extract genomic DNA from frozen tissues, either the Mag-Bind Blood & Tissue DNA HDQ 96 Kit on a Chemagic 360 or the DNeasy Blood & Tissue Kit was used. Because of concern about red blood cell contamination, the extracted DNA went through further purification with the Genomic DNA Clean & Concentrator-25 kit. The clonotype originates from a woman aged 18 to 55 with breast cancer. The sample in question was left colon tissue, obtained at autopsy.

The DNA sequence is given as TGTGCCAGCAGCCTACGATGGACTTGGGCAGAGACCCAGTACTTC. Protein translation: CASSLRWTWAETQYF. The chain couples TRBV7-2 to TRBJ2-5; a tentative D call is TRBD2 (5 bases match). Taken from cysteine to phenylalanine, the CDR3 has 15 residues. Just the 45-base CDR3 DNA is kept, in frame starting at base 1. V was cut back by 5 bases and J by 4 bases, leaving a gap of 17 bases between them. CDR1 and CDR2, per the germline V gene, are SGHTA and FQGNSA.